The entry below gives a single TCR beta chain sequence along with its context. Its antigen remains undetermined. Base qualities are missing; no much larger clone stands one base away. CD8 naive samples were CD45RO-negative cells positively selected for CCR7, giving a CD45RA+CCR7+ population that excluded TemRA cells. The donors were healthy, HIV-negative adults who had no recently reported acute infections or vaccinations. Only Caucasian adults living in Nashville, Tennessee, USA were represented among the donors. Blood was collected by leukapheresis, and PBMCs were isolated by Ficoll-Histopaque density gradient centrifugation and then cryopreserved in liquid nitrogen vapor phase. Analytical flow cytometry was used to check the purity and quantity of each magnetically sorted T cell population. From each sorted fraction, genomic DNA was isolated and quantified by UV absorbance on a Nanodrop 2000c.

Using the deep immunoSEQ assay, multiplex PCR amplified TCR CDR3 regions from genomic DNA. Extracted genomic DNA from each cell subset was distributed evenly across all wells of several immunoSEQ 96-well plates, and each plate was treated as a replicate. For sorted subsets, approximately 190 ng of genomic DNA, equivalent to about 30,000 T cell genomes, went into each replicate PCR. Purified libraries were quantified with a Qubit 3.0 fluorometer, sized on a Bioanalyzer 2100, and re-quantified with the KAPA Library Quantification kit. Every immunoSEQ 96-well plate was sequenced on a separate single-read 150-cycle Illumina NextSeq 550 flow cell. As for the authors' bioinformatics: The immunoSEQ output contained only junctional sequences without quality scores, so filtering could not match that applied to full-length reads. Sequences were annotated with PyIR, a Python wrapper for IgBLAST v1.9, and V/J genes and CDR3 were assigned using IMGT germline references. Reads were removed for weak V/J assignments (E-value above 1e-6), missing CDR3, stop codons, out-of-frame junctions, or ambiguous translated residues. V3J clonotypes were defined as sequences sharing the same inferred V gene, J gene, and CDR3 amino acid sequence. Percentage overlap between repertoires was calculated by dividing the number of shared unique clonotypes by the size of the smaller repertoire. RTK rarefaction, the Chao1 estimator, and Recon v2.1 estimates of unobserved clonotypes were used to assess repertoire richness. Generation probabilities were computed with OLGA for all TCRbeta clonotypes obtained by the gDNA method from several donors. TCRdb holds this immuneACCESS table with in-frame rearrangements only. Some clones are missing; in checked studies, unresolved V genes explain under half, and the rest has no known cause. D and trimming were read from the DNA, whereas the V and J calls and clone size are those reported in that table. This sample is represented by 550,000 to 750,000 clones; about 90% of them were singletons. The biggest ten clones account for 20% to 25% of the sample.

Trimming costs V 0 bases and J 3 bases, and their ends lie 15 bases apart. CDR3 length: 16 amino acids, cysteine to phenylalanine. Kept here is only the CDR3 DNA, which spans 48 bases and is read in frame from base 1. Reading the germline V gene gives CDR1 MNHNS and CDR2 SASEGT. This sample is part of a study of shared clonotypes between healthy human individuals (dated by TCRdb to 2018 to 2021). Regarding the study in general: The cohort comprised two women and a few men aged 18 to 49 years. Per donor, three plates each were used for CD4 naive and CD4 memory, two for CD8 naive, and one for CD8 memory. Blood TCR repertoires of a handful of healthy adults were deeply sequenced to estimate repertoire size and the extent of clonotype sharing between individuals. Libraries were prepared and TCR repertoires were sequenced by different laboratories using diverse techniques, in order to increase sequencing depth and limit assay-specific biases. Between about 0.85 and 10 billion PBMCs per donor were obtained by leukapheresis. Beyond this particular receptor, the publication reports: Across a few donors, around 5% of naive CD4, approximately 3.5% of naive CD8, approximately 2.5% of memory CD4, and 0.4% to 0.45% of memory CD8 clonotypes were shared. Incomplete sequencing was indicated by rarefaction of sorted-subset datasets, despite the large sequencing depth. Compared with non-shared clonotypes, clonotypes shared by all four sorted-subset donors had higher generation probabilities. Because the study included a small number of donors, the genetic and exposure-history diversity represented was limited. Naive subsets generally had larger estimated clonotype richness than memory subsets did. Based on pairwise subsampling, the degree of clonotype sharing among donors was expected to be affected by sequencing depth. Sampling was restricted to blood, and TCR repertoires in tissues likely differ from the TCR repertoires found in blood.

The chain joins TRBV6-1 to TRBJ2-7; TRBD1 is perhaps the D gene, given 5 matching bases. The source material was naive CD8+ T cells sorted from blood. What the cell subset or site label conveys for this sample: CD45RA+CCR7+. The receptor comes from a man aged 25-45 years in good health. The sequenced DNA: TGTGCCAGCAGTGAAGCGGGTACAGGCCTAAGCTACGAGCAGTACTTC. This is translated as CASSEAGTGLSYEQYF.